This TCR beta chain was profiled in a study of beta chain features in type 1 diabetes. cDNA synthesis used the whole RNA isolate, giving expressed TCRB sequences. Sequencing used immunoSEQ multiplex PCR; TCRdb keeps in-frame clones, though not all of them. The sample yields hundreds of thousands of clones, around 13% seen once. There are 15 residues in the CDR3. The V gene lost 0 bases and the J gene lost 10 bases, with 14 bases spanning the gap. Germline CDR1 SGHRS, CDR2 YFSETQ. The source of this sequence is a man aged 18 to 29 in good health. The chain combines TRBV5-1 with TRBJ1-6, with a tentative D call TRBD1 (5 bases). Material for sequencing was naive CD4+ T cells from blood. Here the CDR3 reads CASSLGGRIGSPLHF. In DNA form, the CDR3 reads TGCGCCAGCAGCTTGGGGGGCCGGATTGGATCACCCCTCCACTTT.